These 2 T cell receptor beta chains were sequenced from one sample in a study of blood T cell repertoires in COVID-19. The data were produced by immunoSEQ multiplex PCR, yet TCRdb's version contains in-frame clones alone and is incomplete. This sample has about 280,000 clones, with roughly 90% found just once. Sequenced material: PBMCs or T cells enriched from blood (not recorded which). The receptors come from an older woman who had recovered from COVID-19.

The table lists this clone with a few counts. The genes are TRBV6-5 and TRBJ2-7, with a weak D call TRBD1 (6 bases). CDR1 is MNHEY and CDR2 is SVGAGI in the germline V gene. V was pared by 0 bases and J by 3 bases, with 12 bases between. CDR3 size: 15 residues. The CDR3 DNA reads TGTGCCAGCAGTTACTCGAGCGCAGGGGTCTACGAGCAGTACTTC. Translated, it gives CASSYSSAGVYEQYF.

DNA for the CDR3: TGTGCCAGCAGCGCTGGACTAGCGGGAGGTCCACCACAAGAGACCCAGTACTTC. Protein: CASSAGLAGGPPQETQYF. This chain links TRBV9 with TRBJ2-5; 14 bases align to TRBD2. Germline V gene sequence: CDR1 SGDLS, CDR2 YYNGEE. The CDR3 contains 18 residues. V dropped 3 bases and J dropped 2; count of bases not matched to a gene: 9.